The rows below give T cell receptor beta chains drawn from one sample of a study of cytomegalovirus exposure and HLA in healthy donors. TCRdb's copy holds only in-frame clones and misses some; the assay was immunoSEQ multiplex PCR. The data show hundreds of thousands of clones, with more than 75% seen just once and 1% to 1.5% held by the top ten. The sequenced sample consisted of PBMCs. The receptors were gathered from a woman in her 30s in good health and CMV-seropositive. CDR3s leave out the opening cysteine and the closing phenylalanine or tryptophan. Each record gives: CDR3 protein, V gene, J gene, CDR3 length, D gene. A D gene is named only where the DNA matches it firmly.

CDR3aa: ASRRSEQF; v_gene: TRBV5-8; j_gene: TRBJ2-1; len: 8; d_gene: .
CDR3aa: ASRGTSGYEQY; v_gene: TRBV14; j_gene: TRBJ2-7; len: 11; d_gene: TRBD2
CDR3aa: ASSISGTGPRGTEAF; v_gene: TRBV19; j_gene: TRBJ1-1; len: 15; d_gene: TRBD1
CDR3aa: ASSLVGERTYEQY; v_gene: TRBV19; j_gene: TRBJ2-7; len: 13; d_gene: .
CDR3aa: SVGGDRGSYEQY; v_gene: TRBV29-1; j_gene: TRBJ2-7; len: 12; d_gene: TRBD1
CDR3aa: ASSLTGFGELF; v_gene: TRBV7-3; j_gene: TRBJ2-2; len: 11; d_gene: TRBD1
CDR3aa: ATSVTGTRNTIY; v_gene: TRBV28; j_gene: TRBJ1-3; len: 12; d_gene: TRBD1
CDR3aa: ASSFLEDEQF; v_gene: TRBV28; j_gene: TRBJ2-1; len: 10; d_gene: .
CDR3aa: ASSEAPGQGYSNQPQH; v_gene: TRBV6-1; j_gene: TRBJ1-5; len: 16; d_gene: TRBD1
CDR3aa: ASSARETTFTGDTIY; v_gene: TRBV6-1; j_gene: TRBJ1-3; len: 15; d_gene: .
CDR3aa: AISDPEREGLSYNEQF; v_gene: TRBV10-3; j_gene: TRBJ2-1; len: 16; d_gene: TRBD2
CDR3aa: ASSWGRDTEAF; v_gene: TRBV7-9; j_gene: TRBJ1-1; len: 11; d_gene: .
CDR3aa: ASSGGQGASYEQY; v_gene: TRBV4-1; j_gene: TRBJ2-7; len: 13; d_gene: TRBD1
CDR3aa: AISEVRGNQPQH; v_gene: TRBV10-3; j_gene: TRBJ1-5; len: 12; d_gene: .
CDR3aa: ASSLGLAGAPDTQY; v_gene: TRBV5-1; j_gene: TRBJ2-3; len: 14; d_gene: TRBD2